This T cell receptor (beta chain) was identified in a study of response to subunit inactivated influenza vaccine. This CDR3 has 14 residues. The germline gives CDR1 SGDLS, CDR2 YYNGEE. With 0 bases removed from V and 6 bases from J, the gap between germline ends came to 10 bases. MiXCR was run by TCRdb on the RT-PCR reads, yielding one entry per CDR3 protein. The sample lists more than 450,000 distinct CDR3 sequences; roughly 12% were seen once. Study conclusions and caveats: A suggestion made by the authors is that each seasonal influenza vaccination recruits few new T cells.

This clonotype came up a few times. The antigen remains unidentified. The TCR comes from a man aged 50 to 60 who received an inactivated influenza vaccine. The gene calls are TRBV9 and TRBJ2-1; a weak D match, TRBD2 (5 bases). Sequenced here: PBMCs from blood, sampled on the day of vaccination. The CDR3 loop is CASSVVDSFNEQFF. The CDR3 DNA sequence: TGTGCCAGCAGCGTAGTGGACTCATTCAATGAGCAGTTCTTC.